Listed below are T cell receptor beta chains from one sample, sequenced in a study of cytomegalovirus exposure and HLA in healthy donors. Clones were read by immunoSEQ multiplex PCR, and TCRdb kept only the in-frame ones, dropping some. The table lists 150,000 to 200,000 clones, roughly 60% of them singletons. Sequencing was done on a sample of PBMCs. Receptors were obtained from a man aged 40-49 years in good health and CMV-seronegative. The CDR3 runs from the conserved cysteine through the conserved F or W. The order of the fields is clone size, V gene, D gene, J gene, CDR3 DNA, CDR3 protein. The D gene is left open where the match is weak. Clone size is stated in some rows and not others, as once, few, many or a class when expanded.

few	TRBV5-6	TRBD1	TRBJ2-7	TGTGCCAGCAGCTTCGAGGACAGGGCTTCCTACGAGCAGTACTTC	CASSFEDRASYEQYF
-	TRBV6-5	TRBD1	TRBJ1-2	TGTGCCAGCAGACCGCTGACAGGGGGGAACTATGGCTACACCTTC	CASRPLTGGNYGYTF
-	TRBV28	TRBD1	TRBJ2-3	TGTGCCAGCAGTTTTGGGGACAGGGAGTTTCCAACAGATACGCAGTATTTT	CASSFGDREFPTDTQYF
few	TRBV29-1	TRBD1	TRBJ2-2	TGCAGCGTTGGACAGGGCACGAACACCGGGGAGCTGTTTTTT	CSVGQGTNTGELFF
-	TRBV6-6	TRBD2	TRBJ2-7	TGTGCCAGCAGTGACCAACCTAGCGGGAGCTACGAGCAGTACTTC	CASSDQPSGSYEQYF
-	TRBV6-1	-	TRBJ2-5	TGTGCCAGCAGTGGGGGGGTTCAAGAGACCCAGTACTTC	CASSGGVQETQYF
-	TRBV4-1	TRBD1	TRBJ1-2	TGCGCCAGCAGCCACCTGGACAGGGCTTATAGCTACACCTTC	CASSHLDRAYSYTF
-	TRBV4-2	TRBD2	TRBJ2-1	TGTGCCAGCAGCCCTCAACAGACTAGCGGGAGACACAATGAGCAGTTCTTC	CASSPQQTSGRHNEQFF
-	TRBV19	-	TRBJ2-4	TGTGCCAGTAGTCTTCTAGGCCGGGGCATTCAGTACTTC	CASSLLGRGIQYF
-	TRBV2	TRBD2	TRBJ2-5	TGTGCCAGCAGTGAAGAGGGGCTAGCGGGACCCCAGACCCAGTACTTC	CASSEEGLAGPQTQYF
-	TRBV6-5	-	TRBJ2-2	TGTGCCAGCAGTTTGGGCAGGAACACCGGGGAGCTGTTTTTT	CASSLGRNTGELFF
few	TRBV11-3	TRBD2	TRBJ2-3	TGTGCCAGCAGCGGAACTAGCGGGGGTACCACAGATACGCAGTATTTT	CASSGTSGGTTDTQYF
-	TRBV4-3	-	TRBJ2-5	TGCGCCAGCAGCCAACATCTACAGGGCGAGACCCAGTACTTC	CASSQHLQGETQYF
-	TRBV5-4	TRBD2	TRBJ2-3	TGTGCCAGCAGCTCCCGTTCTAGCGGGACCTTCGATACGCAGTATTTT	CASSSRSSGTFDTQYF
-	TRBV7-2	-	TRBJ1-5	TGTGCCAGCAGCTTAGGTGGGGAGTATAGCAATCAGCCCCAGCATTTT	CASSLGGEYSNQPQHF
-	TRBV5-4	TRBD1	TRBJ1-5	TGTGCCAGCAGGTTGGGCACGAGACAGGGGGCAGTTCCGCCCCAGCATTTT	CASRLGTRQGAVPPQHF
-	TRBV9	TRBD2	TRBJ2-1	TGTGCCAGCAGCGTGGGAGCGGGAAACAAATACAATGAGCAGTTCTTC	CASSVGAGNKYNEQFF
-	TRBV9	TRBD1	TRBJ1-1	TGTGCCAGCAGCGTAGCCGGACAGGGCGGGGGAGCTTTCTTT	CASSVAGQGGGAFF
-	TRBV6-6	-	TRBJ1-2	TGTGCCAGCAGTTACTCGGACAGTTCTAACTATGGCTACACCTTC	CASSYSDSSNYGYTF
-	TRBV19	-	TRBJ1-1	TGTGCCAGTAGTAGGCTGGAGTATCGGGACACTGAAGCTTTCTTT	CASSRLEYRDTEAFF
-	TRBV7-9	-	TRBJ1-1	TGTTCCAGCAGCTTCCCCGCGGACACTGAAGCTTTCTTT	CSSSFPADTEAFF
-	TRBV28	TRBD1	TRBJ1-5	TGTGCCAGCAGCAAGGACAGGCATGGGACTCTAAGCAATCAGCCCCAGCATTTT	CASSKDRHGTLSNQPQHF
-	TRBV2	TRBD2	TRBJ2-2	TGTGCCAGCAGTGAAGACCCTAGCGGGAGAAGTACCGGGGAGCTGTTTTTT	CASSEDPSGRSTGELFF
-	TRBV9	-	TRBJ2-7	TGTGCCAGCAGCGACATCCGGAGCTCCTACGAGCAGTACTTC	CASSDIRSSYEQYF
few	TRBV6-1	-	TRBJ1-1	TGTGCCAGCAGTCGAGACGGGCGGGTGAACACTGAAGCTTTCTTT	CASSRDGRVNTEAFF
-	TRBV7-9	TRBD2	TRBJ2-1	TGTGCCAGCAGCTTCAACTTGGGGGGGAAAAATGAGCAGTTCTTC	CASSFNLGGKNEQFF
-	TRBV20-1	-	TRBJ2-5	TGCAGTGTTGAGGCCGGGGAGACCCAGTACTTC	CSVEAGETQYF
-	TRBV6-5	-	TRBJ2-7	TGTGCCAGCAGTTACGTGCAGGGTGGCGAGCAGTACTTC	CASSYVQGGEQYF
-	TRBV7-8	TRBD2	TRBJ2-2	TGTGCCAGCAGCTTACGAGTTAGCGGGGGAAACACCGGGGAGCTGTTTTTT	CASSLRVSGGNTGELFF